The rows below give T cell receptor beta chains drawn from one sample of a study of beta chain features in type 1 diabetes. TCRdb keeps only in-frame clones here, not all; method: immunoSEQ multiplex PCR. The data contain approximately 170,000 clones, just over 9% of them seen just once; the ten biggest clones take up approximately 2.3%. The sequenced material came from central memory CD4+ T cells from blood. Receptors originate from a woman aged 18-29 years in good health. Both conserved end residues are trimmed from each CDR3.

TRBV30	TRBJ2-6	AWSVDPNRGSGANVLT
TRBV7-2	TRBJ2-5	ASSLGAQETQY
TRBV7-2	TRBJ2-1	ASSLGLAGNNEQF
TRBV5-1	TRBJ2-7	ASSLGGSGNIYEQY
TRBV5-1	TRBJ2-6	ASSLGESGANVLT
TRBV7-2	TRBJ1-1	ASGPGQGSMNTEAF
TRBV2	TRBJ2-4	ASSEEGVAKNIQY
TRBV5-1	TRBJ1-1	ASRPTGQFGTEAF
TRBV5-1	TRBJ2-3	ASSQQLGGYTQY
TRBV6-5	TRBJ2-3	ASSYTSGQAQY
TRBV9	TRBJ1-3	ASSVAGGANTIY
TRBV29-1	TRBJ2-1	SVDLGRQGQF
TRBV2	TRBJ2-2	ASSRGGGNTGELF
TRBV5-1	TRBJ1-1	ASSLQGRNTEAF
TRBV6-5	TRBJ1-6	ASSRTDYNSPLH
TRBV18	TRBJ1-4	ASSPRTATNEKLF
TRBV7-9	TRBJ1-2	ASSAGKDYGYT
TRBV6-6	TRBJ1-6	ASSLQGENNSPLH
TRBV4-2	TRBJ1-1	ASSQGVSENTEAF
TRBV7-2	TRBJ1-1	ASSSQRTGKAF
TRBV2	TRBJ2-6	ASSEFGAGANVLT
TRBV7-9	TRBJ2-7	ASSLHGERGDEQY
TRBV11-2	TRBJ2-1	ASSLELAGVSEQF
TRBV5-1	TRBJ2-7	ASSEGLLYEQY
TRBV7-2	TRBJ2-7	ASSLGGTTLYEQY
TRBV14	TRBJ2-7	ASSQGGLGRGNEQY
TRBV10-3	TRBJ2-7	AISDSTGGYEQY
TRBV5-1	TRBJ2-7	ASSRDFPDEQY
TRBV5-1	TRBJ2-3	ASSFRPTSGGTDTQY
TRBV4-1	TRBJ1-2	ASSQPGQPDYGYT
TRBV6-5	TRBJ2-1	ASSYSTSANEQF
TRBV7-2	TRBJ2-7	ASSPDPTAYEQY
TRBV5-1	TRBJ2-7	ASSLDRVRGYEQY
TRBV6-6	TRBJ1-3	ASSQGTASGNTIY
TRBV7-2	TRBJ2-3	ASSLRTSGRVDTQY
TRBV7-3	TRBJ2-2	ASSLDEDGELF
TRBV7-9	TRBJ2-7	ASSREGEQY
TRBV14	TRBJ1-1	ASSQEANTEAF
TRBV29-1	TRBJ1-2	SVVPWGGRFGYT
TRBV29-1	TRBJ2-1	SAFFTGSSYNEQF
TRBV30	TRBJ1-2	AWTKGRTANYGYT
TRBV7-2	TRBJ1-2	ASSSSRGAGGYT
TRBV15	TRBJ1-4	ATSGGSLASEKLF
TRBV4-3	TRBJ2-7	ASSPGTALTYEQY
TRBV18	TRBJ2-3	ASSPPLGRGGADTQY
TRBV4-1	TRBJ1-5	ASSQDRDTNQPQH
TRBV7-2	TRBJ2-1	ASGKQVISYNEQF
TRBV7-2	TRBJ2-1	ASSSRGRGSYNEQF
TRBV15	TRBJ2-1	ATSRDNGLAGGVNEQF